One sample yielded the 2 T cell receptor beta chains listed below, sequenced in a study of blood T cell repertoires in COVID-19. Some clones are missing from TCRdb's copy, which holds only in-frame ones; the method was immunoSEQ multiplex PCR. This sample has about 270,000 clones, with approximately 90% found just once. Sequencing was carried out using PBMCs or T cells enriched from blood (not recorded which). Receptor source: a man between 40 and 49 years old who had been exposed to COVID-19.

In this sample, this clone turned up once. CDR3 sequence reads: CASSPPDSAYGYTF. CDR3 bases: TGTGCCAGCAGCCCCCCAGACTCTGCCTATGGCTACACCTTC. The rearrangement joins TRBV3-1 (or the pseudogene TRBV3-2) to TRBJ1-2, with D uncertain. Germline CDR1 is LGHDT and CDR2 is YNNKEL (reference sequence). The germline V and J ends were trimmed by 4 bases and 4 bases, with 13 bases remaining between them. This CDR3 has 14 amino acids.

The chain is built from TRBV18 and TRBJ2-1; possibly TRBD2 for D (6 bases). Germline CDR1 reads KGHSH; CDR2 reads LQKENI. The CDR3 has 12 amino acids. CDR3 sequence reads: CSAGSSYNEQFF. CDR3 sequence (DNA): TGTTCGGCCGGGAGCTCCTACAATGAGCAGTTCTTC. Together with reference TRBV18 and TRBJ2-1, the CDR3 gives the full variable domain: NAGVMQNPRHLVRRRGQEARLRCSPMKGHSHVYWYRQLPEEGLKFMVYLQKENIIDESGMPKERFSAEFPKEGPSILRIQQVVRGDSAAYFCSAGSSYNEQFFGPGTRLTVL.